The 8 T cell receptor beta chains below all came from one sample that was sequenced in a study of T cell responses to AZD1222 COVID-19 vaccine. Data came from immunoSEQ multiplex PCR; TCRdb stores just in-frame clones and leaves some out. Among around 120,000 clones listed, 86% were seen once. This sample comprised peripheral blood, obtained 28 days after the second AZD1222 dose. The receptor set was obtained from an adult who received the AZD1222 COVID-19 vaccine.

The CDR3 here is CASSVDWRPEKLFF. DNA for the CDR3: TGTGCCAGCAGCGTAGACTGGAGACCCGAAAAACTGTTTTTT. This chain connects TRBV9 to TRBJ1-4, with no clear D. The length of the CDR3 is 14 residues. CDR1 and CDR2 from the germline V gene are SGDLS and YYNGEE. Trimming stripped 0 bases from V and 8 bases from J, with 11 bases between.

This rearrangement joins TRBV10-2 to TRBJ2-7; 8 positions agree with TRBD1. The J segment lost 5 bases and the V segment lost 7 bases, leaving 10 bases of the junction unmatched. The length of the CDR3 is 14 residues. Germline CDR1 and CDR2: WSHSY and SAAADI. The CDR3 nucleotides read TGCGCCAGCAAAAACAGGGGGGAAGCGCACGAGCAGTACTTC. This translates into CASKNRGEAHEQYF.

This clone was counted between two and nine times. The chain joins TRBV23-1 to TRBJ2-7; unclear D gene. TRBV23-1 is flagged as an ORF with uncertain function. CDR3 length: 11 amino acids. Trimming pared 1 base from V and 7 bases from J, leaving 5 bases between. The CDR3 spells CASSQLIEQYF. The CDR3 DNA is TGCGCCAGCAGTCAATTGATTGAGCAGTACTTC.

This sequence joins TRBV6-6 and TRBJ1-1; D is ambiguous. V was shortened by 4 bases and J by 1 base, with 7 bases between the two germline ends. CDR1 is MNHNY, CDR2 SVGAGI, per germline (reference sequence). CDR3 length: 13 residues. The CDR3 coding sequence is TGTGCCAGCAGTTCACACGAGAACACTGAAGCTTTCTTT. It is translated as CASSSHENTEAFF.

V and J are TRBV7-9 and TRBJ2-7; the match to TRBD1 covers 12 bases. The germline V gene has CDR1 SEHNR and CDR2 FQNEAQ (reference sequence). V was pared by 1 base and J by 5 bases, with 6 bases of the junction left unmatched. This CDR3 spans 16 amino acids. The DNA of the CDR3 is TGTGCCAGCAGCTTAGTAATCGGGACAGGGGGCCACGAGCAGTACTTC. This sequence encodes CASSLVIGTGGHEQYF.

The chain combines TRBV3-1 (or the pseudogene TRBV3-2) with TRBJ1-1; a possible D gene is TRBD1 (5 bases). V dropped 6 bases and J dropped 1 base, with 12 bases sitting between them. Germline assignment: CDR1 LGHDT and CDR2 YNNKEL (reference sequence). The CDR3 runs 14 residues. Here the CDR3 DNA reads TGTGCCAGCAGACCCGGGACGTCGAACACTGAAGCTTTCTTT. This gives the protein CASRPGTSNTEAFF.

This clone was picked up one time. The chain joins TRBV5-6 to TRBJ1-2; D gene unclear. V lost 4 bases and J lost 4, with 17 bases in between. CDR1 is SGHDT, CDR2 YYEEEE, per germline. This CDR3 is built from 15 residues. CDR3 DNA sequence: TGTGCCAGCAGCGGGATAGGGTTTCTGCTCTATGGCTACACCTTC. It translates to CASSGIGFLLYGYTF.

Here the CDR3 DNA reads TGTGCCAGCAGTGAAGCGTGGGGTGCGGAGGAGACCCAGTACTTC. This translates into CASSEAWGAEETQYF. V is TRBV6-1 and J is TRBJ2-5; D is unresolved. The CDR3 sequence is 15 residues long. Germline CDR1 reads MNHNS; CDR2 reads SASEGT. Trimming left V 0 bases short and J 5 bases short, with 13 bases between.